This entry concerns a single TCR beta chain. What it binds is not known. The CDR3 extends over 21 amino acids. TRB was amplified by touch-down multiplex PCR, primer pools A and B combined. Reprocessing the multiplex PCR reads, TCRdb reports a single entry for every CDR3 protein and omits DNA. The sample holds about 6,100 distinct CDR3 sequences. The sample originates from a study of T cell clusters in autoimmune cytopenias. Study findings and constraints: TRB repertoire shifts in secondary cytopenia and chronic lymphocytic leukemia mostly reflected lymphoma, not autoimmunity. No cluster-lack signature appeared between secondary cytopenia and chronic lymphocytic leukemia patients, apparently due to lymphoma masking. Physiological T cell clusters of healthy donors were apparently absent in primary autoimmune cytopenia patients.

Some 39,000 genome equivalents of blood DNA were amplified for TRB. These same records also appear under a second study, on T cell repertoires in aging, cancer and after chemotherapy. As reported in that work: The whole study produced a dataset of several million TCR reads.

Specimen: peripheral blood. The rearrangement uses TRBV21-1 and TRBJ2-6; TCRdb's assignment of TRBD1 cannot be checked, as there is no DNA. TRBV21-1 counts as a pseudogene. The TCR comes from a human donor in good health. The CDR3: CASSPTIVRAIRLSGANVLTF.